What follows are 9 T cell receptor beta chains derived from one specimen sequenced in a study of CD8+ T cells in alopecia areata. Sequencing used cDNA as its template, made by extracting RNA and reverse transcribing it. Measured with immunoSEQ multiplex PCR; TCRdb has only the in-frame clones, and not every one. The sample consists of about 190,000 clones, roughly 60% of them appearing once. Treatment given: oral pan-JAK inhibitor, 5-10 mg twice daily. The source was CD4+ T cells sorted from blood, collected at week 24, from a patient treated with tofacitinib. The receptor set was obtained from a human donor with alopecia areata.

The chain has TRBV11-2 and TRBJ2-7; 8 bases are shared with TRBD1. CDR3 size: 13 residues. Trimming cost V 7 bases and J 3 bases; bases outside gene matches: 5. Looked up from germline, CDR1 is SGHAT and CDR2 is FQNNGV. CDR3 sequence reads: CASIGQGYYEQYF. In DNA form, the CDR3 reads TGTGCCAGCATTGGACAGGGATACTACGAGCAGTACTTC.

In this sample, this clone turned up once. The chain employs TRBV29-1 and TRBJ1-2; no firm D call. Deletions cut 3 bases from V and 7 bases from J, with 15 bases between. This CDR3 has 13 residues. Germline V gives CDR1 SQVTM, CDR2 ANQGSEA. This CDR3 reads CSVDALGVSGYTF. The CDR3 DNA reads TGCAGCGTTGATGCACTTGGAGTTAGTGGCTACACCTTC.

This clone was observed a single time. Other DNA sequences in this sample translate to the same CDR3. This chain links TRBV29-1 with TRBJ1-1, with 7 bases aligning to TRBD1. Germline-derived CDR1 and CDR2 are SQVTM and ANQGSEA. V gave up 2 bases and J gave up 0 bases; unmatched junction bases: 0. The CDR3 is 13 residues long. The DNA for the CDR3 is TGCAGCGTTGAAAGGGGGCTGAACACTGAAGCTTTCTTT. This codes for CSVERGLNTEAFF. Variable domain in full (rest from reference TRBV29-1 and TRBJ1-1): SAVISQKPSRDICQRGTSLTIQCQVDSQVTMMFWYRQQPGQSLTLIATANQGSEATYESGFVIDKFPISRPNLTFSTLTVSNMSPEDSSIYLCSVERGLNTEAFFGQGTRLTVV.

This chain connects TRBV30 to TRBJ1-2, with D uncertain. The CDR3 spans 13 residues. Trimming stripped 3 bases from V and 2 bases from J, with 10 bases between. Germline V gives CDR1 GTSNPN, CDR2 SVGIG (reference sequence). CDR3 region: CAWSLVGNYGYTF. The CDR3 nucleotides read TGTGCCTGGAGCCTAGTGGGGAACTATGGCTACACCTTC.

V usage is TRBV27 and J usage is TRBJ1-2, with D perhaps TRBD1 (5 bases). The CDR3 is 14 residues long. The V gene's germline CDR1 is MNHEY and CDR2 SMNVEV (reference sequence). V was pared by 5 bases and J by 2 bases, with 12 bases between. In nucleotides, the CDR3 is TGTGCCAGCAGTCCCCGGGCAGGGAACTATGGCTACACCTTC. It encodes CASSPRAGNYGYTF.

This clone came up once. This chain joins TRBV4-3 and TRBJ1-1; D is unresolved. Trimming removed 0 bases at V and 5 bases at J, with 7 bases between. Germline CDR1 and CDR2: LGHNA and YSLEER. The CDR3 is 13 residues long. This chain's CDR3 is CASSQEWRTEAFF. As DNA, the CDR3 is TGCGCCAGCAGCCAAGAGTGGAGGACTGAAGCTTTCTTT.

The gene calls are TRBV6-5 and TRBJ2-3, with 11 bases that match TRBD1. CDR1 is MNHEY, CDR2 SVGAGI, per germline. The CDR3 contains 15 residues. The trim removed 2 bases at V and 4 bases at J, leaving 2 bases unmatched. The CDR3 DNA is TGTGCCAGCAGTTACGGACAGGGGGCATCAGATACGCAGTATTTT. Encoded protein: CASSYGQGASDTQYF.

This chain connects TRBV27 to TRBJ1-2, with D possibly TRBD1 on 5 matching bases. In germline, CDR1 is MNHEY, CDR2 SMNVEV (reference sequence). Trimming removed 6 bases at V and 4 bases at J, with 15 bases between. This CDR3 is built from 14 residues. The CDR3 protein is CASSRGGLPYGYTF. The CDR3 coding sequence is TGTGCCAGCAGCCGGGGGGGTTTACCCTATGGCTACACCTTC.

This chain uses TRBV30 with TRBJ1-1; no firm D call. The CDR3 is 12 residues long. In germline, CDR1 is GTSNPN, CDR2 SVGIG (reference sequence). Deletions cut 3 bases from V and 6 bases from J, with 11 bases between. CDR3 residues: CAWSLSGSEAFF. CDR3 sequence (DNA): TGTGCCTGGAGCCTGAGTGGCTCTGAAGCTTTCTTT.